One T cell receptor (beta chain) is described in this entry. Antigen specificity is unknown. These data originate in a study of Tregs in tolerant kidney transplant recipients. Points from the study as a whole: For some patients, primers changed over time, blocking nucleotide-level comparison. The small number of patients limits these findings pending further validation.

Sequencing used immunoSEQ multiplex PCR; TCRdb keeps in-frame clones, though not all of them. The table records about 21,000 clones, over 70% of them present only once. The CDR3 consists of 15 residues. The V gene's germline CDR1 is SGHVS and CDR2 FNYEAQ. V lost 4 bases to trimming and J lost 4 bases; unmatched junction nucleotides: 5. Recipients received nonmyeloablative bone marrow transplants from related graft donors, with transient mixed chimerism. The rearrangement uses TRBV7-6 and TRBJ2-7, with 12 bases identical to TRBD1. The receptor was derived from a human patient who received a combined kidney and bone marrow transplant. Some T cells may possibly be graft donor cells. The sequencing used CD8+ T cells from blood (PBMCs), collected 6 months after the transplant. The CDR3 protein is CASSSQGQGAYEQYF. DNA of the CDR3: TGTGCCAGCAGCTCCCAGGGACAGGGGGCTTACGAGCAGTACTTC. Full variable domain (outside the CDR3, taken from reference TRBV7-6 and TRBJ2-7): GAGVSQSPRYKVTKRGQDVALRCDPISGHVSLYWYRQALGQGPEFLTYFNYEAQQDKSGLPNDRFSAERPEGSISTLTIQRTEQRDSAMYRCASSSQGQGAYEQYFGPGTRLTVT.